The table lists the clone carrying this TCR beta chain with a few counts. In the source study's methods: For nucleated cells, counts were estimated from reference gene primer amplification. Using immunoSEQ multiplex PCR, the repertoire was profiled, and TCRdb retains in-frame clones only, with some absent. That table furnishes V, J and clone size, whereas the DNA furnished D and trimming. The sample records under 250,000 clones, roughly 88% being singletons. The CDR3 extends over 13 amino acids. From germline, CDR1 is SQVTM and CDR2 ANQGSEA. Trimming took off 3 bases at V and 1 base at J, with 8 bases between the two ends. This specimen comes from a study of blood T cell repertoires in COVID-19. For the study at large: In each case, the material was cDNA or gDNA derived from T cells, B-cell-depleted T cells, or PBMCs.

Seattle's cohort entered during active infection and was followed longitudinally. The sequence came from a woman aged 25-40 years with COVID-19, enrolled during active disease. J is TRBJ2-3 and V is TRBV29-1; D might be TRBD2 (5 bases). The sample comprised peripheral blood. As DNA, the CDR3 is TGCAGCGTTGAGGCAGCGGGCACAGATACGCAGTATTTT. Translated, it gives CSVEAAGTDTQYF.